The 17 T cell receptor beta chains listed next were all sequenced from one sample in a study of shared clonotypes between healthy human individuals. Profiling relied on immunoSEQ multiplex PCR, and the TCRdb table lists in-frame clones only, not all of them. The sample includes 2 million to 3 million clones, roughly 93% of them seen just once. The sequenced sample consisted of naive CD4+ T cells from PBMCs. As for subset: CD45RA+ positively selected. The receptors stem from a man between 18 and 29 years old in good health. Some clones in this sample may be carry-over from other donors' samples.

This clone was detected once. This chain links TRBV7-6 with TRBJ1-1, with D possibly being TRBD1 (6 bases). Germline lookup yields CDR1 SGHVS and CDR2 FNYEAQ. The CDR3 spans 19 residues. Trimming cost V 3 bases and J 0 bases, with 23 bases left between them. The chain's CDR3 is CASSFLAPGGLRMNTEAFF. In DNA, the CDR3 is TGTGCCAGCAGCTTTCTAGCCCCCGGGGGCCTTCGCATGAACACTGAAGCTTTCTTT.

The chain has TRBV18 and TRBJ2-2, with 7 bases fitting TRBD1. CDR1 is KGHSH and CDR2 is LQKENI in the germline V gene. The CDR3 runs 18 residues. Trimming at V came to 0 bases and at J to 3 bases, leaving 10 bases not matched to a gene. CDR3 protein: CASSPPFETGFDTGELFF. The CDR3 bases are TGTGCCAGCTCACCACCTTTTGAGACAGGGTTTGACACCGGGGAGCTGTTTTTT.

The rearrangement joins TRBV18 to TRBJ1-5; D not certain. Germline V CDR1 and CDR2: KGHSH, LQKENI. The ends were cut back, 4 bases at V and 5 bases at J, with 9 bases in the middle. This CDR3 is built from 13 residues. CDR3 sequence: CASSLHIDQPQHF. Here the CDR3 DNA reads TGTGCCAGCTCACTCCATATCGATCAGCCCCAGCATTTT.

J is TRBJ2-7 and V is TRBV7-2; 9 nucleotides agree with TRBD2. The CDR3 loop spans 16 amino acids. With V trimmed by 3 bases and J by 3 bases, 9 bases remained unmatched. Germline V gene sequence: CDR1 SGHTA, CDR2 FQGNSA. The CDR3 coding sequence is TGTGCCAGCAGCTTGACCGGGACTAGCCGAAACTACGAGCAGTACTTC. This codes for CASSLTGTSRNYEQYF.

V gene TRBV7-9 combines with J gene TRBJ1-1; D unclear. The CDR3 loop spans 13 amino acids. Germline CDR1 SEHNR, CDR2 FQNEAQ (reference sequence). V was trimmed by 3 bases and J by 1 base, leaving 6 bases between them. Here the CDR3 reads CASSLHRNTEAFF. DNA for the CDR3: TGTGCCAGCAGCTTGCACAGGAACACTGAAGCTTTCTTT.

The rearrangement joins TRBV19 to TRBJ2-2; D is possibly TRBD2 (5 bases). Germline V gives CDR1 LNHDA, CDR2 SQIVND (reference sequence). The CDR3 has 16 amino acids. Trimming cost V 11 bases and J 4 bases, with 23 bases left between them. The CDR3 reads CAGTHKGPGSTGELFF. CDR3 in DNA: TGTGCCGGTACGCACAAGGGCCCTGGGAGCACCGGGGAGCTGTTTTTT.

The chain combines TRBV27 with TRBJ1-2; D is undetermined. Trimming shortened V by 5 bases and J by 4 bases, and 11 bases separated the two germline ends. Germline assignment: CDR1 MNHEY and CDR2 SMNVEV (reference sequence). This CDR3 is built from 13 residues. The chain's CDR3 is CASSMRPFYGYTF. In DNA form, the CDR3 reads TGTGCCAGCAGTATGAGGCCCTTCTATGGCTACACCTTC.

The chain recombines TRBV28 with TRBJ2-1; TRBD1 aligns across 8 bases. J gave up 2 bases and V 4 bases, and 10 bases lay outside the gene matches. Germline V gene lookup returns CDR1 MDHEN and CDR2 SYDVKM. The CDR3 has 17 residues. CDR3 in DNA: TGTGCCAGCAGTTCCCAATCAGGGGGCCTAGCCTACAATGAGCAGTTCTTC. Its translation is CASSSQSGGLAYNEQFF.

V usage is TRBV7-3 and J usage is TRBJ2-3; D possibly corresponds to TRBD2 (6 bases). Trimming left V 1 base short and J 6 bases short, with 14 bases between. The CDR3 has 15 residues. Germline loops: CDR1 SGHTA, CDR2 FQGTGA. The CDR3 region is CASSLRGVAADTQYF. DNA of the CDR3: TGTGCCAGCAGCTTAAGGGGGGTGGCAGCCGATACGCAGTATTTT.

The chain recombines TRBV18 with TRBJ2-6, with a possible D match to TRBD1 (6 bases). The CDR3 covers 17 residues. V lost 3 bases and J 0 bases, leaving 12 bases between the germline ends. The germline V gene has CDR1 KGHSH and CDR2 LQKENI. The CDR3 DNA reads as TGTGCCAGCTCACCCCGGGACACGGGCTCTGGGGCCAACGTCCTGACTTTC. This codes for CASSPRDTGSGANVLTF.

This chain connects TRBV5-1 to TRBJ1-1; D remains ambiguous. Germline loops: CDR1 SGHRS, CDR2 YFSETQ. There are 14 residues in the CDR3. The ends were cut back, 0 bases at V and 4 bases at J, with 10 bases in the middle. For the CDR3, the DNA is TGCGCCAGCAGCTTGGGACTACTCTCCACTGAAGCTTTCTTT. Protein product: CASSLGLLSTEAFF.

The gene calls are TRBV5-6 and TRBJ2-3, with D perhaps assigned TRBD1 or TRBD2 (6 bases each). V gave up 1 base and J gave up 10 bases, with 13 bases separating them. The CDR3 spans 13 residues. CDR1 and CDR2 from the germline V gene are SGHDT and YYEEEE. CDR3 region: CASSLFAGEAQYF. The DNA for the CDR3 is TGTGCCAGCAGCTTGTTCGCAGGGGAGGCGCAGTATTTT.

The chain couples TRBV6-6 to TRBJ2-5; no reliable D call. With 0 bases removed from V and 2 bases from J, the gap between germline ends came to 13 bases. CDR1 and CDR2 (germline): MNHNY, SVGAGI (reference sequence). The CDR3 loop spans 16 amino acids. CDR3 sequence: CASSYSKAGPQETQYF. CDR3 nucleotide sequence: TGTGCCAGCAGTTACTCGAAGGCTGGGCCTCAAGAGACCCAGTACTTC.

This clone was seen just once. The chain employs TRBV10-3 and TRBJ2-1; 9 bases match TRBD2. CDR3 length equals 17 residues. Germline V lookup: CDR1 ENHRY, CDR2 SYGVKD. V lost 3 bases, J lost 2 bases, and 8 bases stayed unmatched. CDR3 sequence reads: CAISESRGRAPYNEQFF. CDR3 coding DNA: TGTGCCATCAGTGAAAGTCGCGGGAGGGCTCCCTACAATGAGCAGTTCTTC.

Written as DNA, the CDR3 is TGCGCCAGCAGTGAACTCGTCGTCGATGAGCAGTTCTTC. It codes for CASSELVVDEQFF. This chain joins TRBV10-1 and TRBJ2-1, with unresolved D. The V and J ends lost 3 bases and 8 bases respectively, with 11 bases between them. Germline CDR1 WNHNN, CDR2 SYGVQD (reference sequence). CDR3 size: 13 residues.

This chain links TRBV7-6 with TRBJ2-2; a possible D gene is TRBD1 (5 bases). The CDR3 extends over 15 amino acids. Trimming removed 1 base at V and 4 bases at J, with 10 bases between. CDR1 and CDR2 (germline): SGHVS, FNYEAQ. As DNA, the CDR3 is TGTGCCAGCAGCTTAGTGGGGCCCAGCACCGGGGAGCTGTTTTTT. It is translated as CASSLVGPSTGELFF.

The chain combines TRBV6-1 with TRBJ1-1, with TRBD1 matching 11 bases. J lost 9 bases, V lost 7 bases, and 4 bases had no gene match. CDR1 is MNHNS and CDR2 is SASEGT in the germline V gene. This CDR3 has 12 amino acids. The CDR3 coding sequence is TGTGCCAGCACCCTGGACAGGGGGCAAGCTTTCTTT. Its translation: CASTLDRGQAFF.